The clone carrying this T cell receptor beta chain appeared many times. The data stem from a study of T cells in Graves' hyperthyroidism and ophthalmopathy. It was RNA transcripts that yielded the amplified TCR beta CDR3 regions. A first-round RT-PCR of the TCR CDR3 used the HTBI primer set. MiXCR, applied by TCRdb to the multiplex PCR reads, yields one record per CDR3 protein. The sample consists of fewer than 500,000 distinct CDR3 sequences, approximately 13% of them appearing once. CDR3 size: 17 residues. J was trimmed by 0 bases and V by 4 bases; bases with no gene match: 11. The germline CDR1 and CDR2 sequences are SGHVS and FQNEAQ.

The TCR comes from a man aged 25 to 40 with Graves' hyperthyroidism that later progressed to Graves' ophthalmopathy. The chain combines TRBV7-8 with TRBJ2-7, with 8 bases aligning to TRBD2. Source material: blood. CDR3 amino acids: CASSSLFRRGASYEQYF. The DNA of the CDR3 is TGTGCCAGCAGCTCACTCTTTCGGCGGGGGGCCTCCTACGAGCAGTACTTC.